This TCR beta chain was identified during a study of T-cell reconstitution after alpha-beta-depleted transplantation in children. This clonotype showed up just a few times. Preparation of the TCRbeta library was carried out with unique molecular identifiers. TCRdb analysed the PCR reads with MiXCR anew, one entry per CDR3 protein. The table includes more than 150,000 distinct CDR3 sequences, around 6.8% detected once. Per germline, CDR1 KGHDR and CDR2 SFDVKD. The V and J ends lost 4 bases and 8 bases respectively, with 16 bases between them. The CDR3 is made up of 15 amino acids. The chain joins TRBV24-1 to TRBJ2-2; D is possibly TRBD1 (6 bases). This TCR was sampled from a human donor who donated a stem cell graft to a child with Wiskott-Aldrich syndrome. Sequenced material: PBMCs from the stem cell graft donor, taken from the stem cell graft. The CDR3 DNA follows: TGTGCCACCAGTGACCCATCAAGGGGGATTGGGGAGCTGTTTTTT. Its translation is CATSDPSRGIGELFF.